Listed here is a single T cell receptor beta chain. The source of the sample is a study of blood T cell repertoires in COVID-19. Study summary: Italy, Spain and the United States were the sources of the convalescent and acute COVID-19 samples. PBMCs, B-cell-depleted T cells, or T cells provided the cDNA or gDNA that made up the material.

This CDR3 is built from 15 residues. The germline V and J ends were trimmed by 5 bases and 6 bases, with 17 bases remaining between them. From germline, CDR1 is LNHDA and CDR2 SQIVND (reference sequence). Per the original data handling: Nucleated cell number was recorded as an estimate derived from reference gene primer amplification. Libraries were prepared by immunoSEQ multiplex PCR; TCRdb keeps only in-frame clonotypes and omits some of them. V, J and clone size derive from that table, while D and trimming were established from the DNA sequence. The profile shows some 270,000 clones, 85% to 90% of them singletons. Recruited during active infection, patients (from Seattle) were subsequently followed longitudinally.

This TCR was sampled from a woman between 55 and 75 years old with COVID-19, enrolled during active disease. The source material was peripheral blood. The chain carries TRBV19 and TRBJ1-5; D possibly corresponds to TRBD1 (6 bases). The CDR3 sequence: CASSPGQGLFQPQHF. The CDR3 DNA reads TGTGCCAGTAGTCCGGGGCAGGGGTTATTTCAGCCCCAGCATTTT.